The entry below gives a single T cell receptor beta chain sequence along with its context. As yet, its antigen is unknown. The sample originates from a study of STAT3 mutations in large granular lymphocyte leukemia. Study results and limitations: In T-cell large granular lymphocyte leukemia, about half of patients showed multiple immunodominant subclonotypes.

TCRdb's copy holds only in-frame clones and misses some; the assay was immunoSEQ multiplex PCR. The table lists 10,000 to 15,000 clones, 88% of them singletons. This clonotype originated in a human donor with T large granular lymphocyte leukemia. Some clones in this sample may be carry-over from other donors' samples. The sample was PBMCs.

The CDR3 sequence: CASSLAGEGYEQYV. CDR3 DNA: TGTGCCAGCAGTTTGGCAGGGGAGGGTTACGAGCAGTACGTC. The chain carries TRBV27 and TRBJ2-7; tentatively, D is TRBD2 (7 bases). The V gene's germline CDR1 is MNHEY and CDR2 SMNVEV (reference sequence). V lost 3 bases to trimming and J lost 4 bases, with 13 bases between them. The CDR3 runs to 14 residues.